Detailed here is one T cell receptor (beta chain). The entry originates in a study of blood T cell repertoires in COVID-19. Across the whole study: Acute-phase and convalescent COVID-19 samples originated in the United States, Italy and Spain.

The data were produced by immunoSEQ multiplex PCR, yet TCRdb's version contains in-frame clones alone and is incomplete. The sample lists a few hundred thousand clones; approximately 84% were seen once. V lost 7 bases and J lost 8, with 15 bases in between. The CDR3 runs 13 residues. Germline assignment: CDR1 WSHSY and CDR2 SAAADI. Sequencing was performed on peripheral blood. This clonotype was sampled from a middle-aged man with active or convalescent COVID-19. V is TRBV10-2 and J is TRBJ1-3, with D possibly being TRBD1 (5 bases). CDR3 nucleotides: TGCGCCAGCACCGAGGCAGGGCGGCACACCATATATTTT. As protein: CASTEAGRHTIYF.